One and the same sample provided the 9 T cell receptor beta chains below, sequenced in a study of T cells in Graves' hyperthyroidism and ophthalmopathy. RNA transcripts were the template for amplifying TCR beta CDR3 regions. The HTBI primer set was used in a first-round RT-PCR of the TCR CDR3. TCRdb re-analysed the multiplex PCR reads in MiXCR, keeping a single row per CDR3 protein. The sample comprises 95,000 to 100,000 distinct CDR3 sequences, about 51% of which are singletons, and 25% to 30% rests with the top ten. Material for sequencing was blood. All receptors come from a woman between 35 and 50 years old with Graves' hyperthyroidism.

The chain uses TRBV10-3 and TRBJ1-5, with unresolved D. The CDR3 runs 14 residues. CDR1 is ENHRY and CDR2 is SYGVKD in the germline V gene. Trimming stripped 3 bases from V and 2 bases from J, with 8 bases between. In nucleotides, the CDR3 is TGTGCCATCAGTGAAGGCCCTGGCAATCAGCCCCAGCATTTT. As protein: CAISEGPGNQPQHF.

There are many counts of this clonotype. This rearrangement joins TRBV7-9 to TRBJ2-5, with D hard to call. The V and J ends lost 2 bases and 5 bases respectively, with 12 bases between them. The V gene's germline CDR1 is SEHNR and CDR2 FQNEAQ (reference sequence). This CDR3 contains 14 residues. The CDR3 loop is CASSLSVTGETQYF. CDR3 in DNA: TGTGCCAGCAGCTTATCGGTAACCGGGGAGACCCAGTACTTC.

The rearrangement joins TRBV2 to TRBJ1-5, with 7 bases aligning to TRBD2. The DNA end is a closer match to TRBJ2-3, so the J assignment may be wrong. The CDR3 length is 15 residues. Germline CDR1 SNHLY, CDR2 FYNNEI. The CDR3 spells CASEIFGGSTDTQYF. DNA for the CDR3: TGTGCCAGCGAAATTTTCGGGGGGAGCACAGATACGCAGTATTTT.

This clonotype was counted at least ten times. This sequence joins TRBV29-1 and TRBJ1-4; 10 bases agree with TRBD1. The CDR3 covers 15 residues. The germline CDR1 and CDR2 sequences are SQVTM and ANQGSEA. V shed 3 bases and J 7 bases; nucleotides not matched to a gene: 8. CDR3: CSVEDSWTGGEKLFF. CDR3 nucleotide sequence: TGCAGCGTTGAGGACTCCTGGACAGGGGGTGAAAAACTGTTTTTT. Drawing the rest from reference TRBV29-1 and TRBJ1-4, the complete variable domain is SAVISQKPSRDICQRGTSLTIQCQVDSQVTMMFWYRQQPGQSLTLIATANQGSEATYESGFVIDKFPISRPNLTFSTLTVSNMSPEDSSIYLCSVEDSWTGGEKLFFGSGTQLSVL.

J is TRBJ2-5 and V is TRBV14; TRBD1 or TRBD2 may be the D gene (5 bases each). The CDR3 is 12 amino acids. Germline CDR1 is SGHDN and CDR2 is FVKESK. Trimming shortened V by 6 bases and J by 7 bases, and 12 bases separated the two germline ends. CDR3 residues: CASRRDGGTQYF. The CDR3, as DNA: TGTGCCAGCAGAAGGGACGGCGGGACCCAGTACTTC.

This clonotype was counted ten times or more. CDR3 sequence: CASSEGPHQETQYF. The CDR3 region has the DNA TGCGCCAGCAGCGAAGGACCTCACCAAGAGACCCAGTACTTC. The chain employs TRBV5-1 and TRBJ2-5, with D uncertain. Germline lookup yields CDR1 SGHRS and CDR2 YFSETQ. CDR3 length: 14 residues. The ends were cut back, 4 bases at V and 0 bases at J, with 10 bases in the middle.

This clonotype is deemed medium-sized (0.01 to 0.1%). The chain links TRBV7-9 to TRBJ1-2; 10 bases match TRBD1. The trim removed 3 bases at V and 7 bases at J, leaving 11 bases unmatched. The germline V gene has CDR1 SEHNR and CDR2 FQNEAQ (reference sequence). The CDR3 is made up of 16 amino acids. In nucleotides, the CDR3 is TGTGCCAGCAGCTTGGGAACGACAGGGGGCGCGGGTGGCTACACCTTC. Translation gives CASSLGTTGGAGGYTF. The full variable domain, completed using reference TRBV7-9 and TRBJ1-2, is DTGVSQNPRHKITKRGQNVTFRCDPISEHNRLYWYRQTLGQGPEFLTYFQNEAQLEKSRLLSDRFSAERPKGSFSTLEIQRTEQGDSAMYLCASSLGTTGGAGGYTFGSGTRLTVV.

This clonotype was detected ten times or more. This chain uses TRBV5-1 with TRBJ2-5; no definite D call. Germline lookup yields CDR1 SGHRS and CDR2 YFSETQ. V was pared by 0 bases and J by 5 bases, with 5 bases between. This CDR3 spans 12 amino acids. CDR3 DNA sequence: TGCGCCAGCAGCTTGGATGGCGAGACCCAGTACTTC. It codes for CASSLDGETQYF.

The sample holds many counts of this clonotype. J is TRBJ2-2 and V is TRBV20-1, with 9 bases that match TRBD1. Germline values: CDR1 DFQATT, CDR2 SNEGSKA (reference sequence). V lost 3 bases, J lost 13 bases, and 12 bases stayed unmatched. This CDR3 is built from 14 residues. CDR3 amino acids: CSARITGGGGRLFF. The DNA for the CDR3 is TGCAGTGCTAGGATAACAGGGGGCGGCGGTCGGCTGTTTTTT.